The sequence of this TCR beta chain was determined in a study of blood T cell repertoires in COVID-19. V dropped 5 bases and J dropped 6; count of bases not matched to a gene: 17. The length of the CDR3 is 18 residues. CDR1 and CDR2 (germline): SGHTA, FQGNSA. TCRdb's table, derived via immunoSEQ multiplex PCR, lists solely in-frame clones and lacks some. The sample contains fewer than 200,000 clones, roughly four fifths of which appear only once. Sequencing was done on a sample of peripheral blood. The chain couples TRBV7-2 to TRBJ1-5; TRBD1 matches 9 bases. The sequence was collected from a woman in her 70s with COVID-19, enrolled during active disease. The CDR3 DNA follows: TGTGCCAGCAGCCCTGGGACAGGGAATGTTCGAGGTCGTCAGCCCCAGCATTTT. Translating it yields CASSPGTGNVRGRQPQHF.